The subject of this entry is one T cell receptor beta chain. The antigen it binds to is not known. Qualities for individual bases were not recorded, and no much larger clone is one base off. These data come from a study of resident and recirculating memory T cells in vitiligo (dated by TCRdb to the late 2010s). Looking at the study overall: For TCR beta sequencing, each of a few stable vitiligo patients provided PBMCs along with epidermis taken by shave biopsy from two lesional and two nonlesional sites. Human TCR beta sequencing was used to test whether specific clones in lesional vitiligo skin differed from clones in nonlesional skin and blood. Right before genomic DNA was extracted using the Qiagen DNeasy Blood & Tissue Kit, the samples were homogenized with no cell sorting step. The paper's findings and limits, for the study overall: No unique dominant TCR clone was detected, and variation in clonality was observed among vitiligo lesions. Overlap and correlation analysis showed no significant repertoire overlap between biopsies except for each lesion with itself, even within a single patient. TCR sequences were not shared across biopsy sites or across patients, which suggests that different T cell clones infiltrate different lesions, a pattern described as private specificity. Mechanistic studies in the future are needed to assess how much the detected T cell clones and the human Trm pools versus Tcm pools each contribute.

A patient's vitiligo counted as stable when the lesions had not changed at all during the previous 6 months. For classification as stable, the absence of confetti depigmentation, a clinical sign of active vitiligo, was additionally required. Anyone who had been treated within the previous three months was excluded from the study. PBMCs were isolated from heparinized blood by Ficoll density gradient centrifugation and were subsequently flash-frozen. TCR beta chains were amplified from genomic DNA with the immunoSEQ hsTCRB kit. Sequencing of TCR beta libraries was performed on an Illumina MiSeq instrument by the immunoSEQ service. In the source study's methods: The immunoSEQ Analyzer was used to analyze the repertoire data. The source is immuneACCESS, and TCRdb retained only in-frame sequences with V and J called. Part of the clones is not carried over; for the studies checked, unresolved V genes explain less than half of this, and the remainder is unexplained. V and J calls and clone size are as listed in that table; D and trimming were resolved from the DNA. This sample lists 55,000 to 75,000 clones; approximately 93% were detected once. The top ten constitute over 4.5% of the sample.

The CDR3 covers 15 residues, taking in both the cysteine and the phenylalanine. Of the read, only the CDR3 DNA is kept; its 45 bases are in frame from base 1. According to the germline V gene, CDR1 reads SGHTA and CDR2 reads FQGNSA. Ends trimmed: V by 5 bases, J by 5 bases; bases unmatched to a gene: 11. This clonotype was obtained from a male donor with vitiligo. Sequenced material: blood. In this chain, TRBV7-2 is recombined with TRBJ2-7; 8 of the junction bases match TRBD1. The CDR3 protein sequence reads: CASSLGQGINHEQYF. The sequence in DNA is TGTGCCAGCAGCCTCGGACAGGGCATCAACCACGAGCAGTACTTC.